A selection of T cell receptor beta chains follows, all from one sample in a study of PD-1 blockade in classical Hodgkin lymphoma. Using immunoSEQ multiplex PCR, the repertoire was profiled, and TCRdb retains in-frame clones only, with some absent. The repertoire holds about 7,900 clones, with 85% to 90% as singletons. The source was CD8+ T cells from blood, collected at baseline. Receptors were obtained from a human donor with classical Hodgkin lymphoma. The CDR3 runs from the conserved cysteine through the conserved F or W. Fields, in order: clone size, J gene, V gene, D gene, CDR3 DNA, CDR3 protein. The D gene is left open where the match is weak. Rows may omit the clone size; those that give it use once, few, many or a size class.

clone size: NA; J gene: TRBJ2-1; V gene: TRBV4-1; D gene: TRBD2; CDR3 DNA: TGCGCCAGCAGCCCGGGACTAGCGGGGACGAGCTCCTACAATGAGCAGTTCTTC; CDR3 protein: CASSPGLAGTSSYNEQFF
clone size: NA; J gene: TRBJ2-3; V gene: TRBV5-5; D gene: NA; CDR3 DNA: TGTGCCAGCAGCAATGGGGACGGGGCCACAGATACGCAGTATTTT; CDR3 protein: CASSNGDGATDTQYF
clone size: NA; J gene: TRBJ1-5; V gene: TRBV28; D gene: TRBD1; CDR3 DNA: TGTGCCAGCAAACCACAGGGGGCGAGTGGCCAGCCCCAGCATTTT; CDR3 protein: CASKPQGASGQPQHF
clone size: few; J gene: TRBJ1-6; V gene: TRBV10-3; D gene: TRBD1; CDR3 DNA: TGTGCCATCAGTGAGTCGTCAGGGGGGAATTCACCCCTCCACTTT; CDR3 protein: CAISESSGGNSPLHF
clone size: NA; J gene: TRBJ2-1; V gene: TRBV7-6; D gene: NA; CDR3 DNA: TGTGCCAGCAGCTTGCGGGACAGCCTCCCTAAGCACAATGAGCAGTTCTTC; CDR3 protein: CASSLRDSLPKHNEQFF
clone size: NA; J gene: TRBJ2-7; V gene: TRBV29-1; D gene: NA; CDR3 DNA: TGCAGCGTTCATACCGGGAGACACTACGAGCAGTACTTC; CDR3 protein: CSVHTGRHYEQYF
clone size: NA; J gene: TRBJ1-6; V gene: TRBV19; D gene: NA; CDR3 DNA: TGTGCCAGTAGTATAGATTCCAGGGTATCACCCCTCCACTTT; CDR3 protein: CASSIDSRVSPLHF
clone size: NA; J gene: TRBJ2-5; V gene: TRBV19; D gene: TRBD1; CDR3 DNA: TGTGCCAGTAGTATCCTAGGGGGCGAGGAGACCCAGTACTTC; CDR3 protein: CASSILGGEETQYF
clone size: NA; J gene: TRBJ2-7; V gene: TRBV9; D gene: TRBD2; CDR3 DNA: TGTGCCAGCAGCGTAGGTAGCGGGAGCGAGCAGTACTTC; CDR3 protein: CASSVGSGSEQYF
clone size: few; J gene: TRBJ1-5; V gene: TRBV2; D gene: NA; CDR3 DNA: TGTGCCAGCAGTGGGGGGGGCAATCAGCCCCAGCATTTT; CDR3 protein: CASSGGGNQPQHF
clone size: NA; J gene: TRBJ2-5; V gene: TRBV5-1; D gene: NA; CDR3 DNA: TGCGCCAGCAGCTTGAGGCAGGGAGGGACCCAGTACTTC; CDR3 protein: CASSLRQGGTQYF
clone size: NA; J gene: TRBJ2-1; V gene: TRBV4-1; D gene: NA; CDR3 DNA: TGCGCCAGCAGCCAAGAGACTCTCTACAATGAGCAGTTCTTC; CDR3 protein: CASSQETLYNEQFF
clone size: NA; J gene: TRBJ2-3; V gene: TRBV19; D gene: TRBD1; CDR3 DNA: TGTGCCAGTAGTACCTATTCGGACAGGGGCCCCACAGATACGCAGTATTTT; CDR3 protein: CASSTYSDRGPTDTQYF
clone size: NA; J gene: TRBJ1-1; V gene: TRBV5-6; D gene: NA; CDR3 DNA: TGTGCCAGCAGCTTACGGGGGCAAGGGAGAACTGAAGCTTTCTTT; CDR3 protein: CASSLRGQGRTEAFF
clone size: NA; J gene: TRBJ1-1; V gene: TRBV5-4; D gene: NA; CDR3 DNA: TGTGCCAGCAGCTTGGCCTGGGACTGGGGTGAAGCTTTCTTT; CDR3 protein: CASSLAWDWGEAFF
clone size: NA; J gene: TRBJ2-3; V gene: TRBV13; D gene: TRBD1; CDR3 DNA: TGTGCCAGCAGCTTAGGCCTGAGGACAGGGGTCACAGATACGCAGTATTTT; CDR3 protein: CASSLGLRTGVTDTQYF
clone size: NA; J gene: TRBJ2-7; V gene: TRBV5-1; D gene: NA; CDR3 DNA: TGCGCCAGCAGCTTATTATCTCAGGGGACTATCTCCTACGAGCAGTACTTC; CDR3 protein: CASSLLSQGTISYEQYF
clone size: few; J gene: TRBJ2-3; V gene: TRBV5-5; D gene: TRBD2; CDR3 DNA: TGTGCCAGCAGGTCCCGACTAGCGGGGCGATACACAGATACGCAGTATTTT; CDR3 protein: CASRSRLAGRYTDTQYF
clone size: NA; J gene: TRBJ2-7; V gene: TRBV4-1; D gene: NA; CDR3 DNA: TGCGCCAGCAGCCAAGATCAGATAACTTACGAGCAGTACTTC; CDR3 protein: CASSQDQITYEQYF
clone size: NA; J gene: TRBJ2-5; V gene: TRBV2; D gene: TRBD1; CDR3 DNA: TGTGCCAGCAGTGATGACAGGGAAACGGTCCAAGAGACCCAGTACTTC; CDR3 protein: CASSDDRETVQETQYF
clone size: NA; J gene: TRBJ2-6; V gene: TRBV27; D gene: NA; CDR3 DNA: TGTGCCAGCAGTATCTCTGGGGCCAACGTCCTGACTTTC; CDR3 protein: CASSISGANVLTF
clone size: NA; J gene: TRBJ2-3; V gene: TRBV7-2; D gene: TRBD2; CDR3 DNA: TGTGCCAGCAGCTTAGACAGACTAGCGGGGGCGTGGGATACGCAGTATTTT; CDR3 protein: CASSLDRLAGAWDTQYF
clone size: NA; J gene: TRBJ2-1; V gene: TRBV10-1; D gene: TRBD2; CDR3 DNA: TGCGCCAGCAGTGAGGGTAGCGGGAGGGTCAATGAGCAGTTCTTC; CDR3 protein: CASSEGSGRVNEQFF
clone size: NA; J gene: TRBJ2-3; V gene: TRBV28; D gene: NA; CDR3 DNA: TGTGCCACGAGGGGAAAGGCCTACACAGATACGCAGTATTTT; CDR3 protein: CATRGKAYTDTQYF
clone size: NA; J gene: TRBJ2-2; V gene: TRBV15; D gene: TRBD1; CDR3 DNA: TGTGCCACCAGCTCCTACTTAATGACCGGGACAGGGGGCACCGGGGAGCTGTTTTTT; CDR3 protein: CATSSYLMTGTGGTGELFF
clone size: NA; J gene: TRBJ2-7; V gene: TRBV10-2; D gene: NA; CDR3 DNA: TGCGCCAGCAGTGTCCGAGACCCGTTAGCATTAGAGCAGTACTTC; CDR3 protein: CASSVRDPLALEQYF
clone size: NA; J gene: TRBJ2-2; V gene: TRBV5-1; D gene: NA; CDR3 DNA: TGCGCCAACAGCTTGGGCGGGGAGCTGTTTTTT; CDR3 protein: CANSLGGELFF
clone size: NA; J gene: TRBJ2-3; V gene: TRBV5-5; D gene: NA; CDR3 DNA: TGTGCCAGCAGCGCACTACCGGGACTCGTACTGACAGATACGCAGTATTTT; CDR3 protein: CASSALPGLVLTDTQYF
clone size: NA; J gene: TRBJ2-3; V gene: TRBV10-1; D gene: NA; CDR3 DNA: TGCGCCAGCAGTGAAACAGGCCCAGATACGCAGTATTTT; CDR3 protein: CASSETGPDTQYF
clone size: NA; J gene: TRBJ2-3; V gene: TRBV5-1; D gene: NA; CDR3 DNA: TGCGCCAGCAGCTTGGAAAACGGGGTCCTTGATACGCAGTATTTT; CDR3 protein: CASSLENGVLDTQYF
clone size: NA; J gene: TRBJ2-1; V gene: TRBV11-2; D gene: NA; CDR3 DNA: TGTGCCAGCAGCTCGGTCCGGGACACGACCTACAATGAGCAGTTCTTC; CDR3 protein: CASSSVRDTTYNEQFF
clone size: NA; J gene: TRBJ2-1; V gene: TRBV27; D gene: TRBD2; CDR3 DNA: TGTGCCAGCAGTCCGATAGCGGGGGGGTATGGTGAGCAGTTCTTC; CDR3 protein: CASSPIAGGYGEQFF
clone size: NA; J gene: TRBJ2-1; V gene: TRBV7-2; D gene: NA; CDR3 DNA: TGTGCCAGCAGCCCAGGGGGGCCGTGGCAGTTCTTC; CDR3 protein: CASSPGGPWQFF
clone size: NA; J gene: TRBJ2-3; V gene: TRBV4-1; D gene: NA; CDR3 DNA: TGCGCCAGCAGCCAAGCAGGGGAATTGGGTAATACGCAGTATTTT; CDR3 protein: CASSQAGELGNTQYF
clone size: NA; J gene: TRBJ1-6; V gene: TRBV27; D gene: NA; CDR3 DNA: TGTGCCAGCAGTTTGGTTATCCCCCGAGGAGATTCACCCCTCCACTTT; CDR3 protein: CASSLVIPRGDSPLHF
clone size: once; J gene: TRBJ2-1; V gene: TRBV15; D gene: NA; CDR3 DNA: TGTGCCACCAGCAGAGATGTAGGGTCCCGCTACAATGAGCAGTTCTTC; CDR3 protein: CATSRDVGSRYNEQFF
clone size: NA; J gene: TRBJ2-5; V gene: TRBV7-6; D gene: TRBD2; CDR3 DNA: TGTGCCAGCAGCTTAGAGGGCCGGCCGACTAGCGGGGGGGCCCGCCAAGAGACCCAGTACTTC; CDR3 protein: CASSLEGRPTSGGARQETQYF
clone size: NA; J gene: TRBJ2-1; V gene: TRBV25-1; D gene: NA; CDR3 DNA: TGTGCCAGCAGTGACGATTCGCGGCTGAATGAGCAGTTCTTC; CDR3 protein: CASSDDSRLNEQFF
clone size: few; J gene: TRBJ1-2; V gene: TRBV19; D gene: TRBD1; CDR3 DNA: TGTGCCAGTAGTATAGGGTACAGGGGAGTCTATGGCTACACCTTC; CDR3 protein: CASSIGYRGVYGYTF
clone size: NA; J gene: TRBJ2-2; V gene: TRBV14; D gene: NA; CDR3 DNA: TGTGCCAGCAGCCAAGTGAGCACAGGGAGTACCGGGGAGCTGTTTTTT; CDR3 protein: CASSQVSTGSTGELFF
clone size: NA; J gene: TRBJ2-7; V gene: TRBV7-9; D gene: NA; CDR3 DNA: TGTGCCAGCAGCTTAGTAGGGGAAGCGGGCGAGCAGTACTTC; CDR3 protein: CASSLVGEAGEQYF
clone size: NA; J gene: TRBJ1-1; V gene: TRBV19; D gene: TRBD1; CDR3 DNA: TGTGCCAGTAGATACCGGGACAGGGGCACTGAAGCTTTCTTT; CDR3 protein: CASRYRDRGTEAFF